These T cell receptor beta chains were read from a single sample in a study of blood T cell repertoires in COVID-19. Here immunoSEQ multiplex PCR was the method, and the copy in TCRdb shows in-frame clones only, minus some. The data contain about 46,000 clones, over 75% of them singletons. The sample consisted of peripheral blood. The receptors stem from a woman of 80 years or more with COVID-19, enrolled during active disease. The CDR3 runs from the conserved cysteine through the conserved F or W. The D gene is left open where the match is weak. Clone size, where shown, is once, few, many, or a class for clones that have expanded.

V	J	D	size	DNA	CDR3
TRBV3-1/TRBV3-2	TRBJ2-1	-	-	TGTGCCAGCAGCCAAGGGTGGCGGTTCTACAATGAGCAGTTCTTC	CASSQGWRFYNEQFF
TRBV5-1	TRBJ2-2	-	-	TGCGCCAGCAGCTCAGGACAGTACACCGGGGAGCTGTTTTTT	CASSSGQYTGELFF
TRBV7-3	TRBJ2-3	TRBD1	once	TGTGCCAGCAGCTTAAGGGGACAGGGGACAGATACGCAGTATTTT	CASSLRGQGTDTQYF
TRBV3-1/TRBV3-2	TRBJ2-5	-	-	TGTGCCAGCAGCCGGCGGGAAAGTGGAGAGACCCAGTACTTC	CASSRRESGETQYF
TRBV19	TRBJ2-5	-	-	TGTGCCAGTAGTAGATCGGGACTCCCGGCAGAGACCCAGTACTTC	CASSRSGLPAETQYF
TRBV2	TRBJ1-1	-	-	TGTGCCAGCAGTGAAAAAGGGGTCAGGGGTATGAACACTGAAGCTTTCTTT	CASSEKGVRGMNTEAFF
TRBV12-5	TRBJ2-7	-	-	TGTGCTAGTGGTTTGGTAAATACAGGGAGTGTGTACGAGCAGTACTTC	CASGLVNTGSVYEQYF
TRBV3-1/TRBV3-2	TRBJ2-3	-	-	TGTGCCAGCAGACGGGACTCCACAGATACGCAGTATTTT	CASRRDSTDTQYF
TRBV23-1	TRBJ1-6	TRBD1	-	TGCGCCAGCAGTCAATCAAGGACAGGGGGGGGTTCACCCCTCCACTTT	CASSQSRTGGGSPLHF
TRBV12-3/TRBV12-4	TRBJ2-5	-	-	TGTGCCAGCAGTTTAAGGGGAAAGGAGACCCAGTACTTC	CASSLRGKETQYF
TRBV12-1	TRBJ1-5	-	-	TGTGCCAGCAGCTTACATACAGGGTCCGGCAATCAGCCCCAGCATTTT	CASSLHTGSGNQPQHF
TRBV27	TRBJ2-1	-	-	TGTGCCAGCGGCCGACTAGACGCCTACAATGAGCAGTTCTTC	CASGRLDAYNEQFF